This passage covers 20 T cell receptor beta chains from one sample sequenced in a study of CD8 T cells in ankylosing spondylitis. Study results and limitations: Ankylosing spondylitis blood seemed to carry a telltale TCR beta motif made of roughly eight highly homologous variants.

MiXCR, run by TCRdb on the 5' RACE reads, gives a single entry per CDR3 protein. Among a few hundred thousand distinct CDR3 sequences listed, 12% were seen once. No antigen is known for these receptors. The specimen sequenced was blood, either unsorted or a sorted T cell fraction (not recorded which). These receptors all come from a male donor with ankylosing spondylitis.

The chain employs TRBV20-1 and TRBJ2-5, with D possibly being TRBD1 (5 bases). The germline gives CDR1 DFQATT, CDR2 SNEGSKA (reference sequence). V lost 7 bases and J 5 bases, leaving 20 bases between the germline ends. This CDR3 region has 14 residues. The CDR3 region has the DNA TGCAGTGTCGCGGAAGGGGCCCGGCAGGAGACCCAGTACTTC. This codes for CSVAEGARQETQYF.

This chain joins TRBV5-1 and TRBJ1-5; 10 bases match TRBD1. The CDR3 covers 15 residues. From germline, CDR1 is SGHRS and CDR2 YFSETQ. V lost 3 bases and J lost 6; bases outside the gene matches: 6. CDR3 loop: CASSSGTGVGQPQHF. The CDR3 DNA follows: TGCGCCAGCAGCTCCGGGACAGGGGTAGGTCAGCCCCAGCATTTT.

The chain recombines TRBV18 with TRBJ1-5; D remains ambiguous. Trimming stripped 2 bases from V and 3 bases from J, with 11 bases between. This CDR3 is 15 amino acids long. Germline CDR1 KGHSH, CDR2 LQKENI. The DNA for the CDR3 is TGTGCCAGCTCACCAAGGGTGGGAGACAATCAGCCCCAGCATTTT. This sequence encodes CASSPRVGDNQPQHF.

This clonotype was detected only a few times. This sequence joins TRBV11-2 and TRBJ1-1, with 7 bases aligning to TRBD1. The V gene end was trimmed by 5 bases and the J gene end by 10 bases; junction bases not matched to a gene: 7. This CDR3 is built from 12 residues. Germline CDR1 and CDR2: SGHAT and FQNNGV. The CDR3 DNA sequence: TGTGCCAGCAGCCAGGGGGGGTCAGTAGCTTTCTTT. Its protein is CASSQGGSVAFF.

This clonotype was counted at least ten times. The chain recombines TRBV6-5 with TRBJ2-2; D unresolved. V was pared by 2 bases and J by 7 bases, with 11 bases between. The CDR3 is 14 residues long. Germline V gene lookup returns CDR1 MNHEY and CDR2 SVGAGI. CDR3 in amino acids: CASSYDKRYGELFF. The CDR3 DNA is TGTGCCAGCAGTTACGACAAGAGATACGGGGAGCTGTTTTTT.

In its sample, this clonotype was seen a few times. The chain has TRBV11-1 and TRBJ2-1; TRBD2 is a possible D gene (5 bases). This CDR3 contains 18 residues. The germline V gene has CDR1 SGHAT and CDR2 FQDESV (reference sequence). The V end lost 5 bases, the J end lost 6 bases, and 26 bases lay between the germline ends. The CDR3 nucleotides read TGTGCCAGCAGCCCCCTGTCGCGTAATGGGAGTCGATTCAATGAGCAGTTCTTC. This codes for CASSPLSRNGSRFNEQFF.

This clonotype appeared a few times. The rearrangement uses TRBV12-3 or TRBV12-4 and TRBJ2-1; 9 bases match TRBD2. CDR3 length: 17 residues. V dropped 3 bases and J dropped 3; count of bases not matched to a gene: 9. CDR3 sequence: CASSFDHLAGFYNEQFF. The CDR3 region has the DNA TGTGCCAGCAGTTTTGATCATCTAGCGGGATTCTACAATGAGCAGTTCTTC.

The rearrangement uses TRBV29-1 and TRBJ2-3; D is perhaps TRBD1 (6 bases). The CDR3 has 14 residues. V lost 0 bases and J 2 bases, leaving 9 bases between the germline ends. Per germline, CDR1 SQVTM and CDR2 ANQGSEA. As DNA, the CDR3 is TGCAGCGTTGAAGAGGGGGCCTCCACAGATACGCAGTATTTT. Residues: CSVEEGASTDTQYF.

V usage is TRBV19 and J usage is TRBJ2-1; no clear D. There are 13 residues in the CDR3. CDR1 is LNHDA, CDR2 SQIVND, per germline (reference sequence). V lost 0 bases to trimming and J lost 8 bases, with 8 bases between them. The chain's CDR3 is CASSIDRTYEQFF. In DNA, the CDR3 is TGTGCCAGTAGTATAGATCGAACCTATGAGCAGTTCTTC.

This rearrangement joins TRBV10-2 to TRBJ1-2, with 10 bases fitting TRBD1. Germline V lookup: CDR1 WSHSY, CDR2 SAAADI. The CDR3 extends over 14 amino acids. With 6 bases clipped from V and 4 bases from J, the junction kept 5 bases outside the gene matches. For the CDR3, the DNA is TGCGCCAGCAGCCCGGGACAGGGGACCTATGGCTACACCTTC. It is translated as CASSPGQGTYGYTF.

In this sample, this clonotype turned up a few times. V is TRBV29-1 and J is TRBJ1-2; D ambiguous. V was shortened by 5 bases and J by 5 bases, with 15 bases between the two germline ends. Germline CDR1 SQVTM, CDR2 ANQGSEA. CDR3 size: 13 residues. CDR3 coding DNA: TGCAGCGTTCTGGACCCGGTTGGTTATGGCTACACCTTC. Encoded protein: CSVLDPVGYGYTF.

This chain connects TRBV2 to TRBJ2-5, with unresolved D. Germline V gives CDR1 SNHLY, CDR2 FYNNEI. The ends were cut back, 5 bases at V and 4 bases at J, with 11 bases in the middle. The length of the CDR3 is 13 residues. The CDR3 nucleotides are TGTGCCAGCAGTATAGGTTTCGTAGAGACCCAGTACTTC. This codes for CASSIGFVETQYF.

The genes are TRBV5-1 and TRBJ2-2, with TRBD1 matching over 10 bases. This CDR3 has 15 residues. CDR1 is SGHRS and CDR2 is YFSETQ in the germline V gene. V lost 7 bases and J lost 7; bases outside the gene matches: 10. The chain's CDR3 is CASGRDRGNLGELFF. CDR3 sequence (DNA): TGCGCCAGCGGCCGGGACAGGGGAAATCTCGGGGAGCTGTTTTTT.

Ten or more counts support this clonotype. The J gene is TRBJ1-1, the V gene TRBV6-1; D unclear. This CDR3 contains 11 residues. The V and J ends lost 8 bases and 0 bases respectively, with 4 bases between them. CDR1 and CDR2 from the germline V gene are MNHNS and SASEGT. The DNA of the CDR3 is TGTGCCAGCGTAATGAACACTGAAGCTTTCTTT. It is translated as CASVMNTEAFF.

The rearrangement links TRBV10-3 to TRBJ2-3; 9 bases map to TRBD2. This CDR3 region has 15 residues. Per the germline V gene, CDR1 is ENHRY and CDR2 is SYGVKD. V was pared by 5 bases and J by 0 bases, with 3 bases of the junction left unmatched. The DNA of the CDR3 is TGTGCCATCAGTTGGCTAGCGGGAAGCACAGATACGCAGTATTTT. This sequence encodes CAISWLAGSTDTQYF.

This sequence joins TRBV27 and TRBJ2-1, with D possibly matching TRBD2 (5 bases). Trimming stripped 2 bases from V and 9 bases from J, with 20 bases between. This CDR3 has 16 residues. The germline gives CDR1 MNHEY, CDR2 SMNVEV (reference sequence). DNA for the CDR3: TGTGCCAGCAGTTTAAATGGGCCGGCGGTTGAGGGTGAGCAGTTCTTC. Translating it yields CASSLNGPAVEGEQFF.

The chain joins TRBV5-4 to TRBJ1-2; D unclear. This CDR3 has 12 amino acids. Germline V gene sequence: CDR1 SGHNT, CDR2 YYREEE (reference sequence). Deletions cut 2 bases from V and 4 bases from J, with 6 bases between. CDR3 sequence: CASSFGVYGYTF. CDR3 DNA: TGTGCCAGCAGCTTCGGGGTCTATGGCTACACCTTC. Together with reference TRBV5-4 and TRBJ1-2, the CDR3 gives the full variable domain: ETGVTQSPTHLIKTRGQQVTLRCSSQSGHNTVSWYQQALGQGPQFIFQYYREEENGRGNFPPRFSGLQFPNYSSELNVNALELDDSALYLCASSFGVYGYTFGSGTRLTVV.

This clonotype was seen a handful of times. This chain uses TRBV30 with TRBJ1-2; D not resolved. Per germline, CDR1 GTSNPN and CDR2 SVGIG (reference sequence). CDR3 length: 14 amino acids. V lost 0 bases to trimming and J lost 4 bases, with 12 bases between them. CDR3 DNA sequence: TGTGCCTGGAGTGTAAAGGGCAGGTTCTATGGCTACACCTTC. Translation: CAWSVKGRFYGYTF.

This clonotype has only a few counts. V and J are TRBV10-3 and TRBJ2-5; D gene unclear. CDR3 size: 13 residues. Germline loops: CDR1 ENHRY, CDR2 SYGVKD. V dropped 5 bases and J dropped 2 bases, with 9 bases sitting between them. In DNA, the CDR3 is TGTGCCATCAGTCCGGCAAGGCAAGAGACCCAGTACTTC. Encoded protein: CAISPARQETQYF.

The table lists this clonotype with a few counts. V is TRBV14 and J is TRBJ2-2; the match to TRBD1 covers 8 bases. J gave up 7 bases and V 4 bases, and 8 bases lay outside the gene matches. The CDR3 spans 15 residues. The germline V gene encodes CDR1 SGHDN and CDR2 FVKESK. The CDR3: CASSRDRGYGGELFF. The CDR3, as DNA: TGTGCCAGCAGCCGAGACAGGGGTTACGGCGGGGAGCTGTTTTTT.